Presented here are 24 T cell receptor beta chains from one specimen sequenced in a study of blood T cell repertoires in COVID-19. The method was immunoSEQ multiplex PCR; TCRdb's version includes in-frame clones alone and lacks a portion of them. The sample lists some 87,000 clones, roughly four fifths occurring once. The sequenced sample was peripheral blood. Source of these receptors: a human donor in a cohort sampled during active COVID-19.

The gene calls are TRBV7-3 and TRBJ1-1, with D possibly TRBD1 on 6 matching bases. CDR1 is SGHTA and CDR2 is FQGTGA in the germline V gene. The V end was cut by 5 bases, the J end by 3 bases, with 10 bases between. The CDR3 loop spans 13 amino acids. The CDR3, as DNA: TGTGCCAGCAGCACAGGGTTGGACACTGAAGCTTTCTTT. Amino acids: CASSTGLDTEAFF.

This sequence joins TRBV14 and TRBJ1-1, with no clear D. V was shortened by 6 bases and J by 1 base, with 9 bases between the two germline ends. The CDR3 sequence is 13 residues long. Germline assignment: CDR1 SGHDN and CDR2 FVKESK. The CDR3 bases are TGTGCCAGCAGTCGGCCAGGGAACACTGAAGCTTTCTTT. This codes for CASSRPGNTEAFF.

This chain links TRBV6-5 with TRBJ1-3; the match to TRBD1 covers 7 bases. Germline loops: CDR1 MNHEY, CDR2 SVGAGI. This CDR3 comprises 16 residues. Trimming at V came to 2 bases and at J to 4 bases, leaving 8 bases not matched to a gene. CDR3 sequence reads: CASSYGQGVIGNTIYF. CDR3 bases: TGTGCCAGCAGTTACGGGCAGGGGGTCATAGGAAACACCATATATTTT.

The chain links TRBV4-1 to TRBJ1-6; 8 nucleotides match TRBD1. The ends lost 0 bases at V and 7 bases at J; junction bases unmatched: 5. The CDR3 is 16 residues long. The germline V gene has CDR1 MGHRA and CDR2 YSYEKL. Here the CDR3 reads CASSQETHRGNSPLHF. The CDR3 DNA reads as TGCGCCAGCAGCCAAGAAACGCACAGGGGGAATTCACCCCTCCACTTT.

The rearrangement uses TRBV18 and TRBJ1-2, with 7 bases identical to TRBD1. Germline V gene lookup returns CDR1 KGHSH and CDR2 LQKENI. The CDR3 is made up of 14 amino acids. V dropped 3 bases and J dropped 2; count of bases not matched to a gene: 3. In DNA form, the CDR3 reads TGTGCCAGCTCACCCGTGGGACAGAACTATGGCTACACCTTC. Protein sequence: CASSPVGQNYGYTF.

This clone was detected only a few times. The chain has TRBV9 and TRBJ1-6; TRBD1 matches 7 bases. Germline-derived CDR1 and CDR2 are SGDLS and YYNGEE. V lost 0 bases and J lost 10; bases outside the gene matches: 16. CDR3 length: 18 residues. The chain's CDR3 is CASSVDRGGRQGHSPLHF. For the CDR3, the DNA is TGTGCCAGCAGCGTAGATCGCGGGGGGAGACAGGGCCACTCACCCCTCCACTTT. Full variable domain (remainder filled in from reference TRBV9 and TRBJ1-6): DSGVTQTPKHLITATGQRVTLRCSPRSGDLSVYWYQQSLDQGLQFLIQYYNGEERAKGNILERFSAQQFPDLHSELNLSSLELGDSALYFCASSVDRGGRQGHSPLHFGNGTRLTVT.

This clone is a singleton in its sample. The rearrangement uses TRBV10-3 and TRBJ2-3; D might be TRBD2 (7 bases). CDR1 ENHRY and CDR2 SYGVKD come from the germline V gene. Trimming removed 3 bases at V and 1 base at J, with 11 bases between. This CDR3 has 15 residues. The CDR3 DNA reads TGTGCCATCAGTGATACGGGGGGCCGCACAGATACGCAGTATTTT. The encoded protein is CAISDTGGRTDTQYF.

The chain joins TRBV7-9 to TRBJ1-6; TRBD1 aligns across 12 bases. Germline V CDR1 and CDR2: SEHNR, FQNEAQ (reference sequence). The junction had 6 bases not matched to a gene; V was cut back by 4 bases and J by 14 bases. The CDR3 length is 14 residues. CDR3 nucleotides: TGTGCCAGCAGCTCCGGGACAGGGGGCTTCTCCCTCCACTTT. Translation gives CASSSGTGGFSLHF.

The chain is built from TRBV25-1 and TRBJ1-1; 7 bases map to TRBD1. In germline, CDR1 is MGHDK, CDR2 SYGVNS. V lost 4 bases, J lost 1 base, and 9 bases stayed unmatched. This CDR3 contains 16 residues. The CDR3 sequence is CASSASLGTENTEAFF. The CDR3 DNA is TGTGCCAGCAGTGCCTCCCTCGGGACAGAGAACACTGAAGCTTTCTTT. Looking up the rest from reference TRBV25-1 and TRBJ1-1 gives the full variable domain: EADIYQTPRYLVIGTGKKITLECSQTMGHDKMYWYQQDPGMELHLIHYSYGVNSTEKGDLSSESTVSRIRTEHFPLTLESARPSHTSQYLCASSASLGTENTEAFFGQGTRLTVV.

The rearrangement uses TRBV18 and TRBJ2-3; 9 bases map to TRBD2. This CDR3 comprises 16 residues. CDR1 and CDR2 from the germline V gene are KGHSH and LQKENI. V lost 0 bases and J lost 3; bases outside the gene matches: 4. CDR3 in amino acids: CASSPPGGGATDTQYF. CDR3 nucleotide sequence: TGTGCCAGCTCACCACCGGGCGGGGGGGCGACAGATACGCAGTATTTT.

The chain links TRBV7-3 to TRBJ2-5; TRBD1 is a possible D gene (5 bases). The CDR3 is 13 amino acids. Germline lookup yields CDR1 SGHTA and CDR2 FQGTGA. Trimming stripped 5 bases from V and 8 bases from J, with 15 bases between. CDR3 amino acids: CASSPVIGDTQYF. CDR3 bases: TGTGCCAGCAGCCCTGTCATAGGGGATACCCAGTACTTC.

This chain uses TRBV20-1 with TRBJ2-7; TRBD1 is a possible D gene (5 bases). Germline loops: CDR1 DFQATT, CDR2 SNEGSKA (reference sequence). This CDR3 is 11 amino acids long. V was cut by 4 bases and J by 6 bases, with 10 bases left in between. The CDR3 bases are TGCAGTGCTAAGGGGCCAACCGAGCAGTACTTC. Its translation: CSAKGPTEQYF.

This clone was seen more than once but under ten times. J is TRBJ2-2 and V is TRBV10-3, with 8 nucleotides matching TRBD2. Trimming removed 8 bases from V and 0 bases from J; junction bases left unmatched: 2. This CDR3 comprises 14 residues. Germline V gives CDR1 ENHRY, CDR2 SYGVKD. CDR3 sequence reads: CAIRSGANTGELFF. The CDR3 nucleotides are TGTGCCATCCGTAGCGGGGCGAACACCGGGGAGCTGTTTTTT.

The chain has TRBV6-2 or TRBV6-3 and TRBJ1-6; D is undetermined. CDR3 length equals 14 residues. Germline CDR1 reads MNHEY; CDR2 reads SVGEGT. Trimming pared 2 bases from V and 6 bases from J, leaving 8 bases between. In DNA form, the CDR3 reads TGTGCCAGCAGTTACAACAGCTTTAATTCACCCCTCCACTTT. This encodes CASSYNSFNSPLHF.

About this clone: The sample holds other DNA sequences that translate to the same CDR3. The V and J genes are TRBV19 and TRBJ1-1; D not resolved. This CDR3 region has 14 residues. Trimming took 2 bases from V and 0 from J, leaving 7 bases between them. CDR1 is LNHDA and CDR2 is SQIVND in the germline V gene (reference sequence). CDR3 DNA: TGTGCCAGTAGTATAACACCGATGAACACTGAAGCTTTCTTT. As protein: CASSITPMNTEAFF.

V is TRBV12-1 and J is TRBJ1-4. TRBV12-1 corresponds to a pseudogene. The CDR3 length is 14 residues. CDR3 DNA sequence: TGTGCCAGCAGCTTTGACACGGCGGTGGAAAAACTGTTTTTT. Its protein product is CASSFDTAVEKLFF.

The V call is TRBV11-2, the J call TRBJ2-1, with TRBD2 matching over 9 bases. The CDR3 extends over 15 amino acids. V lost 1 base to trimming and J lost 8 bases; unmatched junction nucleotides: 6. Germline V gene data show CDR1 as SGHAT and CDR2 as FQNNGV. CDR3 sequence: CASSLGVRGGDEQFF. For the CDR3, the DNA is TGTGCCAGCAGCTTAGGGGTGCGGGGGGGCGATGAGCAGTTCTTC.

The V gene is TRBV28, the J gene TRBJ1-2, with no clear D. This CDR3 contains 12 residues. CDR1 and CDR2 (germline): MDHEN, SYDVKM. V was cut by 3 bases and J by 3 bases, with 5 bases left in between. In DNA form, the CDR3 reads TGTGCCAGCAGTTTGATAGACTATGGCTACACCTTC. Amino acid sequence: CASSLIDYGYTF.

The genes are TRBV4-2 and TRBJ2-7; TRBD2 matches at 12 bases. The germline CDR1 and CDR2 sequences are LGHNA and YNFKEQ. The CDR3 runs to 16 residues. After removal of 0 bases from V and 7 bases from J, the junction contained 7 bases not matched to a gene. The CDR3 sequence is CASSQEKGLAGLEQYF. The CDR3 coding sequence is TGTGCCAGCAGCCAAGAAAAAGGACTAGCGGGGTTAGAGCAGTACTTC.

The V gene is TRBV11-2, the J gene TRBJ2-3; D is unresolved. The CDR3 has 14 amino acids. V shed 0 bases and J shed 6 bases, with 10 bases lying between them. CDR1 is SGHAT, CDR2 FQNNGV, per germline. CDR3 sequence: CASSLDHTVDTQYF. The CDR3 nucleotides are TGTGCCAGCAGCTTAGATCATACGGTGGATACGCAGTATTTT.

V and J are TRBV6-1 and TRBJ2-5, with TRBD2 identical over 7 bases. Germline CDR1 is MNHNS and CDR2 is SASEGT. CDR3 length: 14 amino acids. The trim removed 0 bases at V and 7 bases at J, leaving 5 bases unmatched. CDR3 protein: CASSEALRGVTQYF. The CDR3 region has the DNA TGTGCCAGCAGTGAAGCGCTTCGGGGGGTGACCCAGTACTTC.

The V call is TRBV7-8, the J call TRBJ1-5; a possible D gene is TRBD1 (5 bases). Germline V gives CDR1 SGHVS, CDR2 FQNEAQ. This CDR3 is 18 amino acids long. V was trimmed by 5 bases and J by 6 bases, leaving 26 bases between them. Here the CDR3 reads CASSVRGFAAGLAQPQHF. CDR3 nucleotides: TGTGCCAGCAGCGTTAGGGGATTCGCGGCAGGGCTCGCTCAGCCCCAGCATTTT.

The chain is built from TRBV18 and TRBJ1-6; D perhaps matches TRBD1 (5 bases). CDR1 and CDR2 from the germline V gene are KGHSH and LQKENI. The CDR3 loop spans 14 amino acids. Between the trimmed V and J ends, which lost 7 bases and 5 bases, there was a span of 12 bases. The CDR3 loop is CASWVGANNSPLHF. CDR3 coding DNA: TGTGCCAGCTGGGTTGGGGCCAATAATTCACCCCTCCACTTT.

V and J are TRBV19 and TRBJ2-1, with 10 bases matching TRBD1. The CDR3 sequence is 14 residues long. CDR1 LNHDA and CDR2 SQIVND come from the germline V gene (reference sequence). The J segment lost 7 bases and the V segment lost 3 bases, leaving 3 bases of the junction unmatched. CDR3 in amino acids: CASSMGQGRNEQFF. The CDR3 DNA is TGTGCCAGTAGTATGGGACAGGGGAGGAATGAGCAGTTCTTC.